These T cell receptor beta chains were read from a single sample in a study of regulatory T cells in long-lasting Graves disease. TCRdb used MiXCR to reprocess the multiplex PCR reads, holding one entry per CDR3 protein. The profile shows fewer than 450,000 distinct CDR3 sequences, roughly a quarter of them singletons. Sequencing used peripheral blood mononuclear cells (PBMCs), obtained when the disease was refractory, from a patient treated with antithyroid drugs. These receptors all stem from a female donor with Graves disease. Both conserved end residues are part of each CDR3. The D gene is left open where the match is weak. Rows give clone size only sometimes, using once, few, many, or a class for an expanded clone.

TRBJ2-7 - TRBV20-1 few TGCAGTGCTCCGGACAGAACCTACGAGCAGTACTTC CSAPDRTYEQYF
TRBJ2-7 TRBD1 TRBV27 few TGTGCCAGCACCGGGACAGGGGCTTACGAGCAGTACTTC CASTGTGAYEQYF
TRBJ2-4 - TRBV2 many TGTGCCAGCCTGACCCGTCACAGAGGCAAAAACATTCAGTACTTC CASLTRHRGKNIQYF
TRBJ1-6 - TRBV6-1 - TGTGCCAGCAGTGAGATAGTGCTTTCACCCCTCCACTTT CASSEIVLSPLHF
TRBJ2-5 TRBD1 TRBV2 many TGTGCCAGCAGGGGACAGGAAGAAGGGACCCAGTACTTC CASRGQEEGTQYF
TRBJ2-7 TRBD1 TRBV27 - TGTGCCGGGGGGACAGGTAAGTCCTACGAGCAGTACTTC CAGGTGKSYEQYF
TRBJ1-1 - TRBV3-1 many TGTGCCAGCAGCTCAGAACAATCGAACACTGAAGCTTTCTTT CASSSEQSNTEAFF
TRBJ1-5 - TRBV28 many TGTGCCACCCGTGGGGGGGGGCTCAATCAGCCCCAGCATTTT CATRGGGLNQPQHF
TRBJ1-1 - TRBV5-1 medium-sized TGCGCCAGCAGCTTGTCGGCGGCGAACACTGAAGCTTTCTTT CASSLSAANTEAFF
TRBJ2-7 TRBD1 TRBV18 few TGTGCCAGCTCACCAACACCGGGACAGGGTACCTACGAGCAGTACTTC CASSPTPGQGTYEQYF